These 29 T cell receptor beta chains were sequenced from one sample in a study of T-cell reconstitution after alpha-beta-depleted transplantation in children. Using unique molecular identifiers, the investigators prepared the TCRbeta library. TCRdb recomputed calls from the PCR reads with MiXCR, one row per CDR3 protein. This sample has about 150,000 distinct CDR3 sequences, with approximately 12% found just once. Sequenced material: PBMCs, taken before TCRalphabeta/CD19-depleted stem cell transplant. Receptors were obtained from a boy aged 2 to 9 with acute myeloid leukemia, due to receive a stem cell transplant.

This clonotype was observed many times. The chain employs TRBV28 and TRBJ2-5; TRBD1 is a possible D gene (6 bases). The germline V gene encodes CDR1 MDHEN and CDR2 SYDVKM. V was shortened by 7 bases and J by 1 base, with 19 bases between the two germline ends. The CDR3 is 16 residues long. CDR3 residues: CASTLTPGHLQETQYF. As DNA, the CDR3 is TGTGCCAGCACCTTAACCCCGGGACATCTCCAAGAGACCCAGTACTTC.

This clonotype was seen at least ten times. This rearrangement joins TRBV9 to TRBJ1-1; tentatively, D is TRBD1 (5 bases). V shed 4 bases and J shed 8 bases, with 27 bases lying between them. The CDR3 totals 17 residues. Germline V CDR1 and CDR2: SGDLS, YYNGEE. Here the CDR3 DNA reads TGTGCCAGCAGCCCGAGCGTTGAGATGACAGCCCAAGAAGAAGCTTTCTTT. It codes for CASSPSVEMTAQEEAFF. Full variable domain (missing parts from reference TRBV9 and TRBJ1-1): DSGVTQTPKHLITATGQRVTLRCSPRSGDLSVYWYQQSLDQGLQFLIQYYNGEERAKGNILERFSAQQFPDLHSELNLSSLELGDSALYFCASSPSVEMTAQEEAFFGQGTRLTVV.

This clonotype showed up many times. J is TRBJ2-2 and V is TRBV7-2; D gene ambiguous. With 1 base removed from V and 6 bases from J, the gap between germline ends came to 6 bases. The CDR3 sequence is 13 residues long. Per the germline V gene, CDR1 is SGHTA and CDR2 is FQGNSA. The chain's CDR3 is CASSLGMAGELFF. The CDR3 DNA follows: TGTGCCAGCAGCTTAGGGATGGCCGGGGAGCTGTTTTTT. The full variable domain, in which reference TRBV7-2 and TRBJ2-2 provide the parts outside the CDR3, is GAGVSQSPSNKVTEKGKDVELRCDPISGHTALYWYRQSLGQGLEFLIYFQGNSAPDKSGLPSDRFSAERTGGSVSTLTIQRTQQEDSAVYLCASSLGMAGELFFGEGSRLTVL.

Ten or more counts support this clonotype. This sequence joins TRBV12-3 or TRBV12-4 and TRBJ1-4; 8 bases fit TRBD1. V lost 7 bases and J lost 8; bases outside the gene matches: 6. This CDR3 spans 13 amino acids. CDR3 bases: TGTGCCAGCAACGGACAGGGAGGGGAAAAACTGTTTTTT. It translates to CASNGQGGEKLFF.

This sequence joins TRBV27 and TRBJ1-1; 10 bases line up with TRBD1. In germline, CDR1 is MNHEY, CDR2 SMNVEV (reference sequence). Unmatched junction bases numbered 5, after V lost 2 bases and J lost 2 bases. The CDR3 is made up of 16 amino acids. The CDR3 reads CASSLGQGGINTEAFF. The CDR3 bases are TGTGCCAGCAGTTTAGGACAGGGGGGAATTAACACTGAAGCTTTCTTT.

This clonotype has a count of ten or more. The chain is built from TRBV20-1 and TRBJ2-7; TRBD1 matches 7 bases. The CDR3 has 11 amino acids. J gave up 4 bases and V 6 bases, and 3 bases lay outside the gene matches. Germline V gene data show CDR1 as DFQATT and CDR2 as SNEGSKA (reference sequence). The CDR3 nucleotides read TGCAGTGCCCTACAGGGGTACGAGCAGTACTTC. Protein: CSALQGYEQYF.

This clonotype was counted once. A much bigger clone sits one base away, suggesting this may be a read error. This chain uses TRBV3-1 with TRBJ2-1; D is perhaps TRBD1 or TRBD2 (6 bases each). CDR1 is LGHDT, CDR2 YNNKEL, per germline (reference sequence). There are 17 residues in the CDR3. The CDR3 DNA reads as TGTGCCAGCTGCCAAGACAGGTGTCGGGAGCCCAACAATGAGCAGTTCTTC. Translation: CASCQDRCREPNNEQFF.

This clonotype was recorded at least ten times. The rearrangement joins TRBV12-3 or TRBV12-4 to TRBJ1-1; D ambiguous. The CDR3 is 13 amino acids. The V end was cut by 5 bases, the J end by 3 bases, with 10 bases between. The CDR3 region is CASSPDAYTEAFF. The CDR3 DNA reads TGTGCCAGCAGTCCGGACGCCTACACTGAAGCTTTCTTT.

Here the CDR3 reads CASSLDRRGAFLENQPQHF. DNA for the CDR3: TGTGCCAGCAGTTTAGACAGACGGGGGGCGTTTCTGGAAAATCAGCCCCAGCATTTT. J is TRBJ1-5 and V is TRBV12-3 or TRBV12-4; D possibly corresponds to TRBD1 (6 bases). Trimming stripped 1 base from V and 4 bases from J, with 23 bases between. This CDR3 is built from 19 residues.

This clonotype showed up many times. This chain joins TRBV29-1 and TRBJ1-2, with D perhaps matching TRBD1 (5 bases). Germline V CDR1 and CDR2: SQVTM, ANQGSEA. The CDR3 runs to 9 residues. The germline V and J ends were trimmed by 7 bases and 7 bases, with 7 bases remaining between them. The CDR3 DNA reads TGCAGCGCTGACAGTGGCTACACCTTC. The encoded protein is CSADSGYTF.

In this sample, this clonotype turned up many times. V and J are TRBV7-9 and TRBJ2-2, with D tentatively TRBD1 (6 bases). Trimming left V 2 bases short and J 4 bases short, with 17 bases between. The CDR3 covers 17 residues. CDR1 and CDR2 from the germline V gene are SEHNR and FQNEAQ (reference sequence). CDR3 nucleotide sequence: TGTGCCAGCAGCTTATCTCCAGGGGCGGTTACCACCGGGGAGCTGTTTTTT. Amino acids: CASSLSPGAVTTGELFF.

This clonotype was seen at least ten times. The V call is TRBV27, the J call TRBJ1-2; 11 nucleotides match TRBD1. Germline-derived CDR1 and CDR2 are MNHEY and SMNVEV (reference sequence). The CDR3 loop spans 15 amino acids. V trimming: 1 base; J trimming: 6 bases; junction bases outside the gene matches: 4. The CDR3 is CASSLLGQGDNGYTF. The CDR3 DNA reads as TGTGCCAGCAGTTTATTGGGACAGGGGGATAATGGCTACACCTTC.

The V and J genes are TRBV4-1 and TRBJ2-3; D might be TRBD1 or TRBD2, each matching 5 bases. The CDR3 is 14 amino acids. CDR1 is MGHRA and CDR2 is YSYEKL in the germline V gene. V was cut by 4 bases and J by 5 bases, with 13 bases left in between. The CDR3 here is CASSPHGTKDTQYF. In DNA form, the CDR3 reads TGCGCCAGCAGCCCCCACGGGACGAAAGATACGCAGTATTTT.

Ten or more counts support this clonotype. The chain employs TRBV6-2 or TRBV6-3 and TRBJ2-1, with 7 bases matching TRBD2. Unmatched junction bases numbered 8, after V lost 6 bases and J lost 6 bases. Germline V lookup: CDR1 MNHEY, CDR2 SVGEGT. There are 14 residues in the CDR3. In DNA, the CDR3 is TGTGCCAGCAGGGTGGATGGGAGGGCCAATGAGCAGTTCTTC. Residues: CASRVDGRANEQFF.

This clonotype showed up many times. This chain joins TRBV5-1 and TRBJ2-2; D is uncertain. Trimming took 1 base from V and 4 from J, leaving 5 bases between them. The V gene's germline CDR1 is SGHRS and CDR2 YFSETQ. The CDR3 totals 13 residues. The CDR3 reads CASSLTFTGELFF. The CDR3 nucleotides are TGCGCCAGCAGCTTGACTTTCACCGGGGAGCTGTTTTTT. The complete variable domain, with remaining parts taken from reference TRBV5-1 and TRBJ2-2, reads KAGVTQTPRYLIKTRGQQVTLSCSPISGHRSVSWYQQTPGQGLQFLFEYFSETQRNKGNFPGRFSGRQFSNSRSEMNVSTLELGDSALYLCASSLTFTGELFFGEGSRLTVL.

This clonotype has at least ten counts. The V call is TRBV12-3 or TRBV12-4, the J call TRBJ2-1, with 11 bases that match TRBD2. The trim removed 5 bases at V and 9 bases at J, leaving 12 bases unmatched. CDR3 length: 16 amino acids. The CDR3 region is CASSVPLGLAESEQFF. CDR3 coding DNA: TGTGCCAGCAGTGTCCCCCTGGGACTAGCGGAAAGTGAGCAGTTCTTC.

At least ten counts were recorded for this clonotype. The genes are TRBV21-1 and TRBJ1-6. TRBV21-1 is a listed pseudogene. The CDR3 runs 17 residues. The CDR3 region is CASSKGRHNRSNSPLHF. The DNA for the CDR3 is TGTGCCAGCAGCAAAGGTCGCCACAACCGATCTAATTCACCCCTCCACTTT.

This clonotype was seen repeatedly, ten times or more. The gene calls are TRBV7-8 and TRBJ2-7; D gene unclear. Germline V gene sequence: CDR1 SGHVS, CDR2 FQNEAQ. The CDR3 length is 13 residues. Trimming stripped 3 bases from V and 2 bases from J, with 8 bases between. This CDR3 reads CASSFQETYEQYF. CDR3 sequence (DNA): TGTGCCAGCAGCTTTCAGGAGACCTACGAGCAGTACTTC.

This clonotype was seen repeatedly, ten times or more. The J gene is TRBJ1-5, the V gene TRBV12-3 or TRBV12-4; D might be TRBD1 (5 bases). This CDR3 has 18 residues. V was pared by 2 bases and J by 0 bases, with 17 bases between. The CDR3 loop is CASSLRQGELDSNQPQHF. The CDR3 DNA is TGTGCCAGCAGTTTACGTCAGGGTGAGCTGGATAGCAATCAGCCCCAGCATTTT.

This clonotype showed up many times. The chain recombines TRBV10-1 with TRBJ2-5; D is tentatively TRBD1 or TRBD2 (5 bases each). Trimming shortened V by 9 bases and J by 2 bases, and 10 bases separated the two germline ends. This CDR3 contains 12 residues. Germline values: CDR1 WNHNN, CDR2 SYGVQD (reference sequence). The CDR3 sequence: CARRDGQETQYF. In DNA, the CDR3 is TGCGCCAGACGGGACGGACAAGAGACCCAGTACTTC.

This clonotype was found many times. This chain links TRBV6-5 with TRBJ1-1; weak D call: TRBD1 (5 bases). This CDR3 contains 15 residues. V gave up 0 bases and J gave up 4 bases, with 12 bases separating them. Germline lookup yields CDR1 MNHEY and CDR2 SVGAGI. The CDR3 loop is CASSYSLSGGTEAFF. CDR3 sequence (DNA): TGTGCCAGCAGTTACTCCCTGTCTGGGGGCACTGAAGCTTTCTTT.

This clonotype was observed many times. V usage is TRBV28 and J usage is TRBJ2-5; no clear D. Germline CDR1 MDHEN, CDR2 SYDVKM. The CDR3 consists of 13 residues. Trimming took 3 bases from V and 5 from J, leaving 10 bases between them. The CDR3 protein is CASSLGRVETQYF. The CDR3 DNA sequence: TGTGCCAGCAGTTTGGGCCGGGTCGAGACCCAGTACTTC.

This clonotype was seen at least ten times. J is TRBJ2-2 and V is TRBV20-1; D uncertain. Germline CDR1 reads DFQATT; CDR2 reads SNEGSKA (reference sequence). V was shortened by 3 bases and J by 3 bases, with 8 bases between the two germline ends. This CDR3 is 13 amino acids long. The CDR3 loop reads CSARVAYTGELFF. The DNA of the CDR3 is TGCAGTGCTAGGGTGGCTTACACCGGGGAGCTGTTTTTT.

The table lists this clonotype with many counts. The chain recombines TRBV5-1 with TRBJ2-6; D remains unclear. Trimming removed 2 bases from V and 2 bases from J, with 11 bases in between. Germline assignment: CDR1 SGHRS and CDR2 YFSETQ. CDR3 length equals 16 residues. CDR3 sequence reads: CASSFRSGTGANVLTF. For the CDR3, the DNA is TGCGCCAGCAGCTTCCGGTCCGGCACTGGGGCCAACGTCCTGACTTTC.

Ten or more counts support this clonotype. V and J are TRBV12-3 or TRBV12-4 and TRBJ2-7; a weak D match, TRBD1 (6 bases). V dropped 2 bases and J dropped 0 bases, with 11 bases sitting between them. This CDR3 comprises 15 residues. CDR3 bases: TGTGCCAGCAGTTTAAACAGGGAGACCTCCTACGAGCAGTACTTC. Translation: CASSLNRETSYEQYF.

At least ten counts were recorded for this clonotype. The V gene is TRBV7-8, the J gene TRBJ1-1; 7 nucleotides align to TRBD1. In germline, CDR1 is SGHVS, CDR2 FQNEAQ. V was clipped by 5 bases and J by 5 bases; unmatched bases: 11. The CDR3 contains 15 residues. The CDR3 DNA reads as TGTGCCAGCAGCCCGCGGGACAGCTTTGGAACTGAAGCTTTCTTT. This gives the protein CASSPRDSFGTEAFF. Together with reference TRBV7-8 and TRBJ1-1, the CDR3 gives the full variable domain: GAGVSQSPRYKVAKRGQDVALRCDPISGHVSLFWYQQALGQGPEFLTYFQNEAQLDKSGLPSDRFFAERPEGSVSTLKIQRTQQEDSAVYLCASSPRDSFGTEAFFGQGTRLTVV.

This clonotype was observed at least ten times. This chain connects TRBV12-3 or TRBV12-4 to TRBJ2-7; possibly TRBD1 for D (6 bases). This CDR3 region has 10 residues. Trimming stripped 8 bases from V and 11 bases from J, with 13 bases between. DNA of the CDR3: TGTGCCAGCCTTAAGGACAGAGAGTACGTC. It encodes CASLKDREYV.

This clonotype came up a few times. This chain connects TRBV5-1 to TRBJ2-1, with D possibly being TRBD2 (7 bases). This CDR3 is 11 amino acids long. V dropped 2 bases and J dropped 12 bases, with 9 bases sitting between them. Looked up from germline, CDR1 is SGHRS and CDR2 is YFSETQ. The CDR3 region is CASSLGGGQFF. The CDR3 DNA is TGCGCCAGCAGCTTAGGGGGGGGGCAGTTCTTC.

This clonotype showed up many times. Mismatch with germline at one junction end may stem from a read error. This rearrangement joins TRBV20-1 to TRBJ2-2, with D perhaps given as TRBD1 or TRBD2 (6 bases each). CDR3 length equals 13 residues. CDR1 DFQATT and CDR2 SNEGSKA come from the germline V gene (reference sequence). CDR3 protein: CRATGAVTGELFF. The CDR3 DNA sequence: TGCAGAGCTACGGGGGCGGTCACCGGGGAGCTGTTTTTT.